The clone carrying this TCR beta chain appeared many times. The target antigen is unknown. The sample comes from a study of identical twins. Trimming removed 3 bases from V and 6 bases from J, with 8 bases in between. CDR3 size: 12 residues. Germline loops: CDR1 SEHNR, CDR2 FQNEAQ (reference sequence). Using its own MiXCR run on the 5' RACE reads, TCRdb lists one record per CDR3 protein. The sample yields some 250,000 distinct CDR3 sequences, 6.5% to 8% seen once. Overall study results and limits: Modelling approaches yielded underestimates of out-of-frame TCR alpha sharing between monozygotic twins.

There were only healthy Caucasians among the donors. The sample was also linked to a second study, of T cells expressing NK-cell markers. That source reports: Roughly 1.0-8% of CD8+ T cells in about 6 donors belonged to dominant NKG2C+ clonotypes. Where a few donors were concerned, these clonotypes also led the CD3+CD56-NKG2C+ fraction.

V gene TRBV7-9 combines with J gene TRBJ1-1; D gene unclear. This clonotype originated in a woman aged 18-29 years in good health. The sample taken for sequencing was CD8+ T cells sorted from blood. CDR3 amino acids: CASSFTSAEAFF. As DNA, the CDR3 is TGTGCCAGCAGCTTTACCTCGGCTGAAGCTTTCTTT.